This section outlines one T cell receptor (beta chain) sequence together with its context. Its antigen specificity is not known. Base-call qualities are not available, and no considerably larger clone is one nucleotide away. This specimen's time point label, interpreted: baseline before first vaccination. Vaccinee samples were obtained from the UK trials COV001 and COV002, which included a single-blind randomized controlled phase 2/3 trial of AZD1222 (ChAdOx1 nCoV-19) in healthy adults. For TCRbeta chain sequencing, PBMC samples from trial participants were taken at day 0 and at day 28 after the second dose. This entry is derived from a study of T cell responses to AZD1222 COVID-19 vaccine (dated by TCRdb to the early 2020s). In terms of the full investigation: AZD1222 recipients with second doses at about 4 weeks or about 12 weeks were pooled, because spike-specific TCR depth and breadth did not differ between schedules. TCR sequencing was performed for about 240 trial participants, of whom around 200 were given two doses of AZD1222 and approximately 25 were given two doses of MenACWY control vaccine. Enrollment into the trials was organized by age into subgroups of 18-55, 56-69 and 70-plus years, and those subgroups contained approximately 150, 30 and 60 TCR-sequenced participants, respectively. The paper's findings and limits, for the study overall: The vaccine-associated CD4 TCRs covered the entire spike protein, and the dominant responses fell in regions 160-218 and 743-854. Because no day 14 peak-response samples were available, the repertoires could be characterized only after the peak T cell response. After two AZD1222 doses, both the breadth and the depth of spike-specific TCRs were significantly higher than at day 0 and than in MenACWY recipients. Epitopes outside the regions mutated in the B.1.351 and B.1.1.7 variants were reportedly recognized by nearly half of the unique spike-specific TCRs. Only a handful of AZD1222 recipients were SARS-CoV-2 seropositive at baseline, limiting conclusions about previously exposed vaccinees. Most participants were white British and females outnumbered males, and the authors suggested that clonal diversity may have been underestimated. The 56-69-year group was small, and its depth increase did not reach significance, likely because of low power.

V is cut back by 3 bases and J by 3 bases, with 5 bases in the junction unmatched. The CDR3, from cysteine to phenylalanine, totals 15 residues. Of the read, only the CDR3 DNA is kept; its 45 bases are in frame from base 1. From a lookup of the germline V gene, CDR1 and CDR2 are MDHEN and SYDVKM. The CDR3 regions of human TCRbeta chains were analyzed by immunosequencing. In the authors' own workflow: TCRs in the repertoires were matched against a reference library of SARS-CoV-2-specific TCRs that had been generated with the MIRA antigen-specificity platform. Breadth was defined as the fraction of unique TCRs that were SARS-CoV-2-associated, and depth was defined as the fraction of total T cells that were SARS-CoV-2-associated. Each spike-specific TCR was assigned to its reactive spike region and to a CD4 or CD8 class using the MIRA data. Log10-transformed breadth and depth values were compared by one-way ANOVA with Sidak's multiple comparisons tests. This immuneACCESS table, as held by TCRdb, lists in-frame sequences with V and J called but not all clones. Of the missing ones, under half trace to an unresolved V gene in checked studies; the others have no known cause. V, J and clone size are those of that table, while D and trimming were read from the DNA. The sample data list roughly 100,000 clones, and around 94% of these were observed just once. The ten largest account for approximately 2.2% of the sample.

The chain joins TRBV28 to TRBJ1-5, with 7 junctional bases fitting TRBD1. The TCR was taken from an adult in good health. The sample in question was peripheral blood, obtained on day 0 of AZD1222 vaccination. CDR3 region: CASSFRRGVNQPQHF. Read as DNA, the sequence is TGTGCCAGCAGTTTCCGCAGGGGGGTCAATCAGCCCCAGCATTTT.